The clone carrying this T cell receptor (beta chain) has a handful of counts. The antigen remains undetermined. The data originate from a study of CD8+ T cells in alopecia areata. cDNA reverse transcribed from extracted RNA served as the sequencing template. Assay used: immunoSEQ multiplex PCR; TCRdb lists only in-frame clones, some missing. The data show 60,000 to 65,000 clones, roughly 47% seen once. The ends lost 6 bases at V and 2 bases at J; junction bases unmatched: 4. Germline V CDR1 and CDR2: SQVTM, ANQGSEA. This CDR3 comprises 15 residues. Collection of lesional scalp punch biopsies and peripheral blood was performed in alopecia areata patients. It was from PBMCs that CD4+ and CD8+ T cells were sorted. Study-wide points: Tissue-resident alphabeta T cells belonging to normal skin likewise get sequenced within scalp specimens. Clarity of TCR sharing across patients fell short of that in mice, possibly HLA-related.

The receptor comes from a human donor with alopecia areata. The V and J genes are TRBV29-1 and TRBJ2-1; 13 bases are a match to TRBD2. Sequenced sample: NKG2D-low CD8+ T cells sorted from blood. The CDR3 sequence is CSVLTSGGTYNEQFF. For the CDR3, the DNA is TGCAGCGTCCTGACTAGCGGGGGGACCTACAATGAGCAGTTCTTC.